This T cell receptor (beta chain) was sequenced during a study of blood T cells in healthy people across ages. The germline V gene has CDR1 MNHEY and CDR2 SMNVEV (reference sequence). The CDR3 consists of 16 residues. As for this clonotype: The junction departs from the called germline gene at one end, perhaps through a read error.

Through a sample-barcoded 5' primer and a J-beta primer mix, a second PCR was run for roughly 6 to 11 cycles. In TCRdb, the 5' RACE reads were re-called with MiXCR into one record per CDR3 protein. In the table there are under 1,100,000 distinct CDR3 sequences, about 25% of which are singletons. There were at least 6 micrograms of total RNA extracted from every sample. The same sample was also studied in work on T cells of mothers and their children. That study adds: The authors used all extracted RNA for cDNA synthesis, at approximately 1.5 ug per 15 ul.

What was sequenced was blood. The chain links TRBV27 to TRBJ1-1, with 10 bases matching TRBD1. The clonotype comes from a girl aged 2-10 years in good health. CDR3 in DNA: TGTGCCAGCAGTTCCCCCTGGGGGACAGGGGACACTGAAGTTTTCTTT. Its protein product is CASSSPWGTGDTEVFF.